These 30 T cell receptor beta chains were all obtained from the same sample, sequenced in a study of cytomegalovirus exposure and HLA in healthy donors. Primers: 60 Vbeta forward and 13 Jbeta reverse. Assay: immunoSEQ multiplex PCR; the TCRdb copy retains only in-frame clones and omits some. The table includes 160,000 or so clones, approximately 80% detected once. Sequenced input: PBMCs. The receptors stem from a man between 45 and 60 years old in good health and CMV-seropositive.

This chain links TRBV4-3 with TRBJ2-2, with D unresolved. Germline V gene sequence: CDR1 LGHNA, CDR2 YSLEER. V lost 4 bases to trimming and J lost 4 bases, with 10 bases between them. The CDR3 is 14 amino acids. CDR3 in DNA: TGCGCCAGCAGCCTCTCCGGGTCCACCGGGGAGCTGTTTTTT. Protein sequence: CASSLSGSTGELFF.

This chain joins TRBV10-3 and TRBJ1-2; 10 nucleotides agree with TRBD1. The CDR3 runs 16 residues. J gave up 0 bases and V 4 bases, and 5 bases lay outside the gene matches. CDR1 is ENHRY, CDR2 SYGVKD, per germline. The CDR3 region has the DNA TGTGCCATCAGTGCAAACGGACAGGGGGCTAACTATGGCTACACCTTC. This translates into CAISANGQGANYGYTF.

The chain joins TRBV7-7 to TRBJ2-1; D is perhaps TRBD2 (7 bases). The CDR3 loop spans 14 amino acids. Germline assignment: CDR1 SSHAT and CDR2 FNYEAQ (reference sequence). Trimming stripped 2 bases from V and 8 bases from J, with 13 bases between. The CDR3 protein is CASSLSGGGDEQFF. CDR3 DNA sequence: TGTGCCAGCAGCTTATCCGGAGGGGGGGATGAGCAGTTCTTC.

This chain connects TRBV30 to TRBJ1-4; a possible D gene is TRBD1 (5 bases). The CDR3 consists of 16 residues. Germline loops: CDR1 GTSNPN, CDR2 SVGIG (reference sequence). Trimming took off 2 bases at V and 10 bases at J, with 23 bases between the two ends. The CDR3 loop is CAWSPRGRAGWGKLFF. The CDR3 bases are TGTGCCTGGAGTCCACGGGGGAGGGCAGGGTGGGGAAAACTGTTTTTT.

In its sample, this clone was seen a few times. The CDR3: CASRWSGETQYF. In DNA form, the CDR3 reads TGTGCCAGCAGATGGTCGGGAGAGACCCAGTACTTC. The rearrangement links TRBV7-9 to TRBJ2-5; D not certain. This CDR3 has 12 residues. V lost 6 bases, J lost 4 bases, and 9 bases lay in between. Germline lookup yields CDR1 SEHNR and CDR2 FQNEAQ (reference sequence).

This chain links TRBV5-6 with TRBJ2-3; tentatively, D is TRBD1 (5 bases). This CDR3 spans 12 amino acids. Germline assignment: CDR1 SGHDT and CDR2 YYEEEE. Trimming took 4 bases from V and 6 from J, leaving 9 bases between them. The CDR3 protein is CASSPPGDTQYF. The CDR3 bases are TGTGCCAGCAGCCCGCCAGGGGATACGCAGTATTTT. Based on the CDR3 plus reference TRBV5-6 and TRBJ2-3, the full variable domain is DAGVTQSPTHLIKTRGQQVTLRCSPKSGHDTVSWYQQALGQGPQFIFQYYEEEERQRGNFPDRFSGHQFPNYSSELNVNALLLGDSALYLCASSPPGDTQYFGPGTRLTVL.

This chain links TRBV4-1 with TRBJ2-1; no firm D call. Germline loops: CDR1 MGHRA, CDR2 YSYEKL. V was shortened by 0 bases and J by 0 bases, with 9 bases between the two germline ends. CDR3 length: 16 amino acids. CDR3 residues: CASSQDTTSSYNEQFF. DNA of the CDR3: TGCGCCAGCAGCCAAGATACAACCTCCTCCTACAATGAGCAGTTCTTC.

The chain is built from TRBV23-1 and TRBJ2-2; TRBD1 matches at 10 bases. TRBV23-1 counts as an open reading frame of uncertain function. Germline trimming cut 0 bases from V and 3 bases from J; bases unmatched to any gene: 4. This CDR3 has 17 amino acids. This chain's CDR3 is CASSQSWDRGDTGELFF. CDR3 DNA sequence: TGCGCCAGCAGTCAATCCTGGGACAGGGGAGACACCGGGGAGCTGTTTTTT.

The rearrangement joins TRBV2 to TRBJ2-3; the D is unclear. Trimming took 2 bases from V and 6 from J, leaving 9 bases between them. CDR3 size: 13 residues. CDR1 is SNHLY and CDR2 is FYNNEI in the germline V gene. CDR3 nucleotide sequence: TGTGCCAGCAGTGAATTCGTTGTGGATACGCAGTATTTT. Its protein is CASSEFVVDTQYF.

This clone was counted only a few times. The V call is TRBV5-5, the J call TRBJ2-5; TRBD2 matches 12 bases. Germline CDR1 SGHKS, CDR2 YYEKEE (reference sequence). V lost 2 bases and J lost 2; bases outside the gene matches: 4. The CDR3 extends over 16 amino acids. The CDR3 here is CASSLGLAGRQETQYF. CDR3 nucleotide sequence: TGTGCCAGCAGCTTAGGACTAGCGGGGAGGCAAGAGACCCAGTACTTC.

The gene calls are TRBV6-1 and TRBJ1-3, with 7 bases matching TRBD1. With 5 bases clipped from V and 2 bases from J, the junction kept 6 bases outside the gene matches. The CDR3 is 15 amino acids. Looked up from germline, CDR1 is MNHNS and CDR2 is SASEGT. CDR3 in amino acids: CASSPTQGAGNTIYF. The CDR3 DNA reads TGTGCCAGCAGTCCCACTCAGGGGGCTGGAAACACCATATATTTT.

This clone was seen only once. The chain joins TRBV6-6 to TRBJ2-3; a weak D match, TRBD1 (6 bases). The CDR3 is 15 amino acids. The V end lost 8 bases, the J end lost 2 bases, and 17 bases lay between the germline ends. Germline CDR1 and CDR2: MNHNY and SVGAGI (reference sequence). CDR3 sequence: CASGLQGGPTDTQYF. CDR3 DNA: TGTGCCAGCGGGCTACAGGGTGGTCCCACAGATACGCAGTATTTT.

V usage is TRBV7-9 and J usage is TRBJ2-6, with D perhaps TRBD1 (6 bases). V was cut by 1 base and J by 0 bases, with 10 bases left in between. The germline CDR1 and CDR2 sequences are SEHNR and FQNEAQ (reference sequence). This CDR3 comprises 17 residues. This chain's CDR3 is CASSLGLGGSGANVLTF. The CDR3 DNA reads TGTGCCAGCAGCTTAGGCCTAGGGGGCTCTGGGGCCAACGTCCTGACTTTC.

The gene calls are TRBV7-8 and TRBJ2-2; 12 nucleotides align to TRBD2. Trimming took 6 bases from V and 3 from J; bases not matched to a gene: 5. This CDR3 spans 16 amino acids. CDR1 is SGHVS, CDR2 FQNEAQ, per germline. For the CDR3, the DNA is TGTGCCAGCAGGTCTAGCGGGGGGGCCTACACCGGGGAGCTGTTTTTT. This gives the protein CASRSSGGAYTGELFF.

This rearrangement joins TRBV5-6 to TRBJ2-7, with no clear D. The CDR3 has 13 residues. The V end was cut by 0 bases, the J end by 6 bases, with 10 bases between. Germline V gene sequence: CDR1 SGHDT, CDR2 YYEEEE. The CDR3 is CASSLGSISEQYF. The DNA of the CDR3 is TGTGCCAGCAGCTTGGGATCCATCAGCGAGCAGTACTTC. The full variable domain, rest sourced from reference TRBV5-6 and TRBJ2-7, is DAGVTQSPTHLIKTRGQQVTLRCSPKSGHDTVSWYQQALGQGPQFIFQYYEEEERQRGNFPDRFSGHQFPNYSSELNVNALLLGDSALYLCASSLGSISEQYFGPGTRLTVT.

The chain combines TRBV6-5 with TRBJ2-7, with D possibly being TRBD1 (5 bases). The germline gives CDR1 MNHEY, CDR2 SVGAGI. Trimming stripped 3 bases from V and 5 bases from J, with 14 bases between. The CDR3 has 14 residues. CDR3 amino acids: CASSYSRDRHEQYF. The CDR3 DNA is TGTGCCAGCAGTTATTCCAGGGATCGCCACGAGCAGTACTTC.

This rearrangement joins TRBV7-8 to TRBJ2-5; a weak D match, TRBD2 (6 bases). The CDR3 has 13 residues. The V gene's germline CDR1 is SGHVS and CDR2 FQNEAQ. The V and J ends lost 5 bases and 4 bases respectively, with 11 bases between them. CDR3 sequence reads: CASSLGSTETQYF. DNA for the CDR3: TGTGCCAGCAGCCTCGGGAGTACAGAGACCCAGTACTTC.

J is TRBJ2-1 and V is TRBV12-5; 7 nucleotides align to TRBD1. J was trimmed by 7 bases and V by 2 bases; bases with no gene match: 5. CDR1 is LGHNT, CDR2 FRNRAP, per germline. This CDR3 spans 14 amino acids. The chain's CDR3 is CASGLKGGTNEQFF. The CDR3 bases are TGTGCTAGTGGTTTGAAAGGGGGCACGAATGAGCAGTTCTTC.

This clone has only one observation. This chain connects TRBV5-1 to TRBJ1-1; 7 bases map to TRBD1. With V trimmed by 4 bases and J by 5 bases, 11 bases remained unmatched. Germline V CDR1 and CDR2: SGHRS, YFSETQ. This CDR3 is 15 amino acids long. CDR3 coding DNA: TGCGCCAGCAGCCTGAAACAGGGGATGAGGACTGAAGCTTTCTTT. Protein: CASSLKQGMRTEAFF. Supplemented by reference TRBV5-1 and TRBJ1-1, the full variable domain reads KAGVTQTPRYLIKTRGQQVTLSCSPISGHRSVSWYQQTPGQGLQFLFEYFSETQRNKGNFPGRFSGRQFSNSRSEMNVSTLELGDSALYLCASSLKQGMRTEAFFGQGTRLTVV.

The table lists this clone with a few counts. The CDR3 is CASREQDRDYGYTF. The CDR3, as DNA: TGTGCCAGCAGGGAGCAAGATCGAGACTATGGCTACACCTTC. This chain joins TRBV4-2 and TRBJ1-2; D is unclear. The CDR3 is 14 residues long. Germline V gene lookup returns CDR1 LGHNA and CDR2 YNFKEQ. Trimming cost V 6 bases and J 3 bases, with 14 bases left between them.

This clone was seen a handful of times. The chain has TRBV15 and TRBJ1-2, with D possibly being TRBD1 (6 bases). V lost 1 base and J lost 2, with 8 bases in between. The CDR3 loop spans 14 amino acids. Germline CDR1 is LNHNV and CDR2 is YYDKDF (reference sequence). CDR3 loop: CATSRGTVNYGYTF. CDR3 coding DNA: TGTGCCACCAGCAGAGGGACAGTCAACTATGGCTACACCTTC.

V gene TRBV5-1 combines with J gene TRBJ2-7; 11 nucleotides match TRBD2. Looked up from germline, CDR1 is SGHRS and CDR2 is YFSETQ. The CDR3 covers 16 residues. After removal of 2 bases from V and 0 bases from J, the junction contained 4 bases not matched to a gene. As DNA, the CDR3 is TGCGCCAGCAGCTTTACTAGCGGGGGCCTCTCCTACGAGCAGTACTTC. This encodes CASSFTSGGLSYEQYF. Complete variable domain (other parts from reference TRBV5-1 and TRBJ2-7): KAGVTQTPRYLIKTRGQQVTLSCSPISGHRSVSWYQQTPGQGLQFLFEYFSETQRNKGNFPGRFSGRQFSNSRSEMNVSTLELGDSALYLCASSFTSGGLSYEQYFGPGTRLTVT.

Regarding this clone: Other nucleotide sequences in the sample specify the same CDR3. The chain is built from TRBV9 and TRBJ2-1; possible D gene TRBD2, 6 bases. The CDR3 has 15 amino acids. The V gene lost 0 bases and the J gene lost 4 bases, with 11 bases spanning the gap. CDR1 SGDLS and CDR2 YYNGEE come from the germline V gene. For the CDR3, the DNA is TGTGCCAGCAGCGTAGAAGTGGGGGGTTACAATGAGCAGTTCTTC. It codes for CASSVEVGGYNEQFF.

CDR3 sequence (DNA): TGTGCCAGCAGCCGTCCCAGCTCCTACAATGAGCAGTTCTTC. Residues: CASSRPSSYNEQFF. This chain links TRBV7-2 with TRBJ2-1; D unclear. The germline V gene encodes CDR1 SGHTA and CDR2 FQGNSA. The CDR3 sequence is 14 residues long. With 5 bases removed from V and 0 bases from J, the gap between germline ends came to 8 bases.

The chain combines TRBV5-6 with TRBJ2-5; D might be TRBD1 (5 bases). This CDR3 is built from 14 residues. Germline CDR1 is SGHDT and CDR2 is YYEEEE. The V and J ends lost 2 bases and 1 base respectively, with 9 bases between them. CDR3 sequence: CASSLATAQETQYF. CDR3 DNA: TGTGCCAGCAGCTTAGCGACAGCCCAAGAGACCCAGTACTTC.

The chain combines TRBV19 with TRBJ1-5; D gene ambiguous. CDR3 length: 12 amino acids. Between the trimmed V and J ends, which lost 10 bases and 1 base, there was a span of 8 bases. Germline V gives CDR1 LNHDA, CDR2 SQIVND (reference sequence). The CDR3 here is CATGRSNQPQHF. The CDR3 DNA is TGTGCCACAGGCCGGAGCAATCAGCCCCAGCATTTT.

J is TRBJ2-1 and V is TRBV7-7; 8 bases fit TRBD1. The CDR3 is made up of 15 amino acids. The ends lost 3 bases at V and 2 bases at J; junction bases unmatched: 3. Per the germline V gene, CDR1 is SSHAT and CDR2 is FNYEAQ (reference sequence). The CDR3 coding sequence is TGTGCCAGCAGCTTTCAACAGGGGGCCTACAATGAGCAGTTCTTC. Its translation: CASSFQQGAYNEQFF.

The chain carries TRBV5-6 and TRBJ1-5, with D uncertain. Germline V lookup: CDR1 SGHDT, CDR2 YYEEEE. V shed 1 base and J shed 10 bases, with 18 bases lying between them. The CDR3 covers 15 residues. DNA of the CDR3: TGTGCCAGCAGCTTGTGGAAGGTCTCGGGAGCACCCCAGCATTTT. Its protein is CASSLWKVSGAPQHF.

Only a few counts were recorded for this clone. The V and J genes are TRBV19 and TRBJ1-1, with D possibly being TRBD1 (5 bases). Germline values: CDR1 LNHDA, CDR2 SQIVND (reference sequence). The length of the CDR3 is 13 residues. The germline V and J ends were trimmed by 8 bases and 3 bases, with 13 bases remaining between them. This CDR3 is CASGVRGDTEAFF. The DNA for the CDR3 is TGTGCCAGTGGCGTCCGGGGGGACACTGAAGCTTTCTTT.

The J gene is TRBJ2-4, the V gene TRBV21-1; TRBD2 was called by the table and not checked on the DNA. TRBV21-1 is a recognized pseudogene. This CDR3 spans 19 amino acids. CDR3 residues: CASTLLLAGVKTAKNIQYF. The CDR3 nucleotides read TGTGCCAGCACCCTATTACTAGCGGGGGTGAAAACAGCCAAAAACATTCAGTACTTC.